This T cell receptor beta chain is from a study of radiotherapy plus CTLA-4 blockade in lung cancer. Produced via immunoSEQ multiplex PCR; TCRdb's table is partial and in-frame only. The data hold about 70,000 clones, with 60% to 80% observed a single time. Germline values: CDR1 SGHAT, CDR2 FQNNGV. The CDR3 contains 15 residues. The junction had 8 bases not matched to a gene; V was cut back by 4 bases and J by 2 bases. This sample comprised peripheral blood, obtained from a patient treated with radiotherapy plus ipilimumab. The TCR sequence derives from a human donor with non-small cell lung cancer whose response to radiotherapy plus ipilimumab could not be evaluated. Some clones in this sample may be carry-over from other donors' samples. The chain combines TRBV11-2 with TRBJ2-7, with 7 bases lining up with TRBD1. CDR3 sequence reads: CASSSGQSLPYEQYF. CDR3 nucleotide sequence: TGTGCCAGCAGCTCGGGACAGAGTCTACCCTACGAGCAGTACTTC.